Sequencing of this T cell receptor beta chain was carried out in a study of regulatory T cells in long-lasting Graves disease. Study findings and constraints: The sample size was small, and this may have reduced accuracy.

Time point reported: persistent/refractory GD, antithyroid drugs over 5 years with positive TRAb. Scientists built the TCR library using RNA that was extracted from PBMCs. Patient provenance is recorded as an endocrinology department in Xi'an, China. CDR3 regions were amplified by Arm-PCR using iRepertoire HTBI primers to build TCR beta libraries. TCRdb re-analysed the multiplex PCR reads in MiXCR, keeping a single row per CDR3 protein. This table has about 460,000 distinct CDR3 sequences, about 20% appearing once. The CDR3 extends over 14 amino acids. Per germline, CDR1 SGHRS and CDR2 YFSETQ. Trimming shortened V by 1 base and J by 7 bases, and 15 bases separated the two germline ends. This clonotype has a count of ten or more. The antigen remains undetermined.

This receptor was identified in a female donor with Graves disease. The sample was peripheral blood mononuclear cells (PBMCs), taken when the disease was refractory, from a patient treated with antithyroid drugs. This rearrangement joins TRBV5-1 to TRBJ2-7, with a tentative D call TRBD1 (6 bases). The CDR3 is CASSLLQGTGEQYF. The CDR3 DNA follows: TGCGCCAGCAGCTTGTTACAGGGAACGGGTGAGCAGTACTTC.